These T cell receptor beta chains were read from a single sample in a study of OX40 agonist ivuxolimab in advanced cancers. This table comes from immunoSEQ multiplex PCR, and its TCRdb copy is limited to in-frame clones, with some not included. The sample shows over 60,000 clones, around 90% of them seen only once. This material consisted of CD4+ or CD8+ T cells sorted from blood, taken in a trial of the OX40 agonist ivuxolimab. These receptors were obtained from an adult with an advanced solid tumor such as melanoma, head and neck, liver or kidney cancer. Each CDR3 is given with its conserved first and last residue. Each record gives: V gene, D gene, clone size, J gene, CDR3 protein, CDR3 DNA. The D gene is left open where the match is weak. The size entry is marked missing in some rows and otherwise reads once, few, many or a size class.

>TRBV15|TRBD2|few|TRBJ2-7
CATSGTSGGHLDEQYF
TGTGCCACCAGCGGGACTAGCGGGGGGCACCTCGACGAGCAGTACTTC
>TRBV2|NA|NA|TRBJ1-1
CASSGPGDTEAFF
TGTGCCAGCAGTGGTCCGGGGGACACTGAAGCTTTCTTT
>TRBV6-5|TRBD1|NA|TRBJ2-3
CASSYSTGGLTDTQYF
TGTGCCAGCAGTTACTCGACAGGGGGCCTCACAGATACGCAGTATTTT
>TRBV7-9|NA|once|TRBJ1-2
CASSPTASDNYGYTF
TGTGCCAGCAGCCCGACAGCGTCGGATAACTATGGCTACACCTTC
>TRBV19|NA|NA|TRBJ2-3
CASSDPFFGASTDTQYF
TGTGCCAGTAGTGACCCTTTCTTTGGGGCGAGCACAGATACGCAGTATTTT
>TRBV30|TRBD1|few|TRBJ1-5
CAWTQGVNQPQHF
TGTGCCTGGACCCAGGGGGTTAATCAGCCCCAGCATTTT
>TRBV5-4|NA|NA|TRBJ1-5
CASSLAPGNNQPQHF
TGTGCCAGCAGCTTGGCCCCGGGGAACAATCAGCCCCAGCATTTT
>TRBV15|NA|few|TRBJ2-7
CATSRPGPLREQYF
TGTGCCACCAGCAGGCCCGGGCCGCTCAGGGAGCAGTACTTC
>TRBV4-2|TRBD2|NA|TRBJ2-1
CASSQDLRTSVYNEQFF
TGTGCCAGCAGCCAAGATCTTAGGACTAGCGTCTACAATGAGCAGTTCTTC
>TRBV6-1|TRBD1|NA|TRBJ1-5
CASSEQTTTGALRHF
TGTGCCAGCAGTGAACAAACGACCACAGGGGCTCTTAGGCATTTT
>TRBV7-9|NA|NA|TRBJ1-5
CASSPEGGWNQPQHF
TGTGCCAGCAGCCCTGAGGGGGGGTGGAATCAGCCCCAGCATTTT
>TRBV6-6|TRBD1|NA|TRBJ1-2
CASSYLDRADGYTF
TGTGCCAGCAGTTACCTGGACAGGGCGGATGGCTACACCTTC
>TRBV11-3|TRBD1|once|TRBJ2-7
CASSPETGAVYEQYF
TGTGCCAGCAGCCCTGAGACAGGGGCCGTCTACGAGCAGTACTTC
>TRBV28|TRBD1|NA|TRBJ2-1
CASFQGVGNEQFF
TGTGCCAGCTTCCAGGGGGTTGGGAATGAGCAGTTCTTC